Following are 10 T cell receptor beta chains from one sample sequenced in a study of shared clonotypes between healthy human individuals. Sequenced by immunoSEQ multiplex PCR; TCRdb stores in-frame clones only, minus some. The data show about 2.4 million clones, roughly 93% seen once. The material sequenced was naive CD4+ T cells from PBMCs. The subset here: CD45RA+ positively selected. The receptor set was obtained from a man between 18 and 35 years old in good health. Some clones in this sample may be carry-over from other donors' samples.

This chain uses TRBV5-3 with TRBJ1-3; D gene uncertain. TRBV5-3 is identified as an open reading frame with a role that is uncertain. CDR3 length: 14 amino acids. V was cut by 4 bases and J by 2 bases, with 10 bases left in between. This chain's CDR3 is CARSLGVTGNTIYF. The CDR3 region has the DNA TGTGCCAGAAGCCTCGGGGTTACTGGAAACACCATATATTTT.

The chain links TRBV29-1 to TRBJ2-1; no clear D. The CDR3 has 12 amino acids. V lost 4 bases and J 0 bases, leaving 4 bases between the germline ends. The germline V gene has CDR1 SQVTM and CDR2 ANQGSEA. The CDR3 here is CSVGYSYNEQFF. The DNA for the CDR3 is TGCAGCGTTGGCTACTCCTACAATGAGCAGTTCTTC.

The chain carries TRBV2 and TRBJ2-3; TRBD1 or TRBD2 may be the D gene (5 bases each). This CDR3 comprises 13 residues. Trimming pared 6 bases from V and 7 bases from J, leaving 14 bases between. CDR1 is SNHLY and CDR2 is FYNNEI in the germline V gene. The CDR3 here is CASSPGRLNTQYF. The CDR3, as DNA: TGTGCCAGCAGCCCGGGACGTTTAAATACGCAGTATTTT.

The chain links TRBV10-1 to TRBJ2-3; D might be TRBD1 (5 bases). Deletions cut 3 bases from V and 4 bases from J, with 11 bases between. Germline loops: CDR1 WNHNN, CDR2 SYGVQD (reference sequence). This CDR3 contains 14 residues. The CDR3 nucleotides are TGCGCCAGCAGTGATTCGGCAGGGCCAGATACGCAGTATTTT. Its translation is CASSDSAGPDTQYF.

This sequence joins TRBV2 and TRBJ1-3; no clear D gene. Germline V gene sequence: CDR1 SNHLY, CDR2 FYNNEI. Trimming took 3 bases from V and 0 from J, leaving 12 bases between them. The CDR3 runs 16 residues. Written as DNA, the CDR3 is TGTGCCAGCAGTGAGGAACCCGGGAACTCTGGAAACACCATATATTTT. Translating gives CASSEEPGNSGNTIYF.

This clone came up once. The rearrangement uses TRBV6-6 and TRBJ1-1; 7 bases line up with TRBD1. With 6 bases clipped from V and 1 base from J, the junction kept 5 bases outside the gene matches. Germline CDR1 MNHNY, CDR2 SVGAGI (reference sequence). The CDR3 covers 14 residues. CDR3 sequence (DNA): TGTGCCAGCAGCTGGGACAGAAGGAACACTGAAGCTTTCTTT. Translation gives CASSWDRRNTEAFF.

The chain links TRBV10-3 to TRBJ2-5, with 8 bases lining up with TRBD2. J gave up 5 bases and V 4 bases, and 6 bases lay outside the gene matches. Germline lookup yields CDR1 ENHRY and CDR2 SYGVKD. This CDR3 contains 14 residues. CDR3 sequence: CAISVSGVLETQYF. The CDR3 region has the DNA TGTGCCATCAGTGTTAGCGGGGTCTTGGAGACCCAGTACTTC.

A few counts support this clone. The chain employs TRBV14 and TRBJ2-4, with D hard to call. The length of the CDR3 is 12 residues. The V gene's germline CDR1 is SGHDN and CDR2 FVKESK. The V end lost 4 bases, the J end lost 6 bases, and 7 bases lay between the germline ends. As DNA, the CDR3 is TGTGCCAGCAGCCCCCTGGGAAACATTCAGTACTTC. Translation: CASSPLGNIQYF.

J is TRBJ2-7 and V is TRBV27; D is ambiguous. This CDR3 contains 8 residues. Trimming pared 7 bases from V and 9 bases from J, leaving 4 bases between. CDR1 and CDR2 (germline): MNHEY, SMNVEV (reference sequence). CDR3 amino acids: CASKGQYF. The CDR3 coding sequence is TGTGCCAGCAAGGGGCAGTACTTC.

The chain is built from TRBV9 and TRBJ1-2; tentatively, D is TRBD1 (5 bases). The V end was cut by 4 bases, the J end by 0 bases, with 13 bases between. Germline V lookup: CDR1 SGDLS, CDR2 YYNGEE. The CDR3 length is 15 residues. Here the CDR3 reads CASSPGGGANYGYTF. As DNA, the CDR3 is TGTGCCAGCAGCCCCGGGGGAGGAGCTAACTATGGCTACACCTTC.